This TCR beta chain appears in the sequencing data of a study of T cells after yellow fever vaccination. Study-wide context: Preparation used SMART-Seq v4 Ultra Low Input for the low-cell-number fractions.

This clonotype was seen ten or more times. Its cognate antigen is unknown. Overall study results and limits: Clonotype sharing between CD4 and CD8 compartments was small. Most primary-vaccination clones reappeared after the booster (about 97% CD4, roughly 88% CD8).

A process of 5'RACE template switching, which added a universal primer site and UMIs, was used to make TCR cDNA. MiXCR was run by TCRdb on the 5' RACE reads, yielding one entry per CDR3 protein. The table records approximately 240,000 distinct CDR3 sequences, roughly 4% of them present only once. The source is a man in his late teens or twenties who received the YFV17D yellow fever vaccine. This specimen was PBMCs, taken 15 days after the yellow fever booster vaccination.

This CDR3 is CASSAGENTEAFF. CDR3 nucleotide sequence: TGCGCCAGCAGCGCGGGGGAGAACACTGAAGCTTTCTTT. The chain employs TRBV5-1 and TRBJ1-1, with TRBD1 as a possible D gene (5 bases). CDR3 length: 13 amino acids. Trimming took off 4 bases at V and 1 base at J, with 8 bases between the two ends. The germline CDR1 and CDR2 sequences are SGHRS and YFSETQ.